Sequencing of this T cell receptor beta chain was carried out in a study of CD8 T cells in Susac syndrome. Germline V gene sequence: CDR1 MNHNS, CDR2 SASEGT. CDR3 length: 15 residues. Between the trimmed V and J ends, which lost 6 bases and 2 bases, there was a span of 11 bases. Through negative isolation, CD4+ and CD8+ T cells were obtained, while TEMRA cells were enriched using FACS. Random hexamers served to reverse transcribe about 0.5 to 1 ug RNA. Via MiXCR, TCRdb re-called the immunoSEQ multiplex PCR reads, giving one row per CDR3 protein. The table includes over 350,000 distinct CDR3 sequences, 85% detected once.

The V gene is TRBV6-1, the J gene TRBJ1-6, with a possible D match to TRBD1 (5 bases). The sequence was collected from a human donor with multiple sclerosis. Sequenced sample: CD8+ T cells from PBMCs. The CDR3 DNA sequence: TGTGCCAGCAGGAAAACAGGTCCCTATAATTCACCCCTCCACTTT. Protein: CASRKTGPYNSPLHF.